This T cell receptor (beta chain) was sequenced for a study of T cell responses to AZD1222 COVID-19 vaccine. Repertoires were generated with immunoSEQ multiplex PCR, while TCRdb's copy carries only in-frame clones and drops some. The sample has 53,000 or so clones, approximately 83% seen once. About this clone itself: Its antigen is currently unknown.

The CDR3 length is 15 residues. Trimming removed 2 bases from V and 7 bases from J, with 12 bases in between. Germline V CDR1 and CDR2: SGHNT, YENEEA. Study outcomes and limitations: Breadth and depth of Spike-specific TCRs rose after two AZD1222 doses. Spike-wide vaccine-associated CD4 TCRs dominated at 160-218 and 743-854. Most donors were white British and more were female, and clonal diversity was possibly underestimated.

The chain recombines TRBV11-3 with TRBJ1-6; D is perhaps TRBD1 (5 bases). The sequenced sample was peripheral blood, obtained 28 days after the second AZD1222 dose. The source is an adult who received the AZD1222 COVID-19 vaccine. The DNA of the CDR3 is TGTGCCAGCAGCTTATACCCCCGGGGGAATTCACCCCTCCACTTT. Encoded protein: CASSLYPRGNSPLHF. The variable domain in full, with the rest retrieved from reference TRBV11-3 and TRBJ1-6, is EAGVVQSPRYKIIEKKQPVAFWCNPISGHNTLYWYLQNLGQGPELLIRYENEEAVDDSQLPKDRFSAERLKGVDSTLKIQPAELGDSAVYLCASSLYPRGNSPLHFGNGTRLTVT.